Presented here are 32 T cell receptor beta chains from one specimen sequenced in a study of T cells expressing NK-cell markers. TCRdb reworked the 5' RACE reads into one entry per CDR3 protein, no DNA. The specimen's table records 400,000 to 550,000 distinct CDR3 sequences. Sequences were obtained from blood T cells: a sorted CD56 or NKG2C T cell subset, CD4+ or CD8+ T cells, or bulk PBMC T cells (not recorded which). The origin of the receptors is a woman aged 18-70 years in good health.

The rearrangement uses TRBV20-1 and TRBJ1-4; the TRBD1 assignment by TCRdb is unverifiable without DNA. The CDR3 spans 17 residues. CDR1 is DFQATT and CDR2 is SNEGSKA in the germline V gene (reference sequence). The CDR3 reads CSAREPPGERVQERLFF.

The CDR3 is CASSAPGLAGTGELFF. V usage is TRBV5-4 and J usage is TRBJ2-2; the D call from TCRdb, TRBD2, cannot be confirmed without DNA. This CDR3 has 16 residues. Germline CDR1 SGHNT, CDR2 YYREEE (reference sequence). The variable domain in full, completed from reference TRBV5-4 and TRBJ2-2, reads ETGVTQSPTHLIKTRGQQVTLRCSSQSGHNTVSWYQQALGQGPQFIFQYYREEENGRGNFPPRFSGLQFPNYSSELNVNALELDDSALYLCASSAPGLAGTGELFFGEGSRLTVL.

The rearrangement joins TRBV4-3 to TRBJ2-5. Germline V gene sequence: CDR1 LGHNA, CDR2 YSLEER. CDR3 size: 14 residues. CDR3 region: CASSQVRALETQYF.

The CDR3 loop reads CASRPWRGSSYNEQFF. The chain is built from TRBV7-6 and TRBJ2-1; TCRdb proposes TRBD2, but this gene call is untestable without DNA. This CDR3 comprises 16 residues. Looked up from germline, CDR1 is SGHVS and CDR2 is FNYEAQ. Using reference TRBV7-6 and TRBJ2-1 for the parts outside the CDR3, the full variable domain is GAGVSQSPRYKVTKRGQDVALRCDPISGHVSLYWYRQALGQGPEFLTYFNYEAQQDKSGLPNDRFSAERPEGSISTLTIQRTEQRDSAMYRCASRPWRGSSYNEQFFGPGTRLTVL.

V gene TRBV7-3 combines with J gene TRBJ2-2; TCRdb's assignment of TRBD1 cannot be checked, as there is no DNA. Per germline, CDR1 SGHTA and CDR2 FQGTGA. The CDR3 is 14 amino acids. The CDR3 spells CASSLSGEGGELFF.

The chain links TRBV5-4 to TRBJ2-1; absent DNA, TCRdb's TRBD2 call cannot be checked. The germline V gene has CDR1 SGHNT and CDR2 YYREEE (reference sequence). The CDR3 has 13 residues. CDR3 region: CASSSGLTNEQFF.

The CDR3 loop is CSVAPGNRDTGELFF. V is TRBV29-1 and J is TRBJ2-2; without DNA, the TCRdb call of TRBD1 cannot be checked. CDR1 and CDR2 from the germline V gene are SQVTM and ANQGSEA. The CDR3 covers 15 residues.

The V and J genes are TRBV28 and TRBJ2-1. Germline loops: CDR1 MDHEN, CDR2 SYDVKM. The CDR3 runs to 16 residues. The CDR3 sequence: CASSLFGLSSYNEQFF.

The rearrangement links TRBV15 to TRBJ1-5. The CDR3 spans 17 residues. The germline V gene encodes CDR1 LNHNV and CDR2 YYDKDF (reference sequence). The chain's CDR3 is CATSTAGFDYSNQPQHF. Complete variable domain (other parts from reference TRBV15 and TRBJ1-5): DAMVIQNPRYQVTQFGKPVTLSCSQTLNHNVMYWYQQKSSQAPKLLFHYYDKDFNNEADTPDNFQSRRPNTSFCFLDIRSPGLGDTAMYLCATSTAGFDYSNQPQHFGDGTRLSIL.

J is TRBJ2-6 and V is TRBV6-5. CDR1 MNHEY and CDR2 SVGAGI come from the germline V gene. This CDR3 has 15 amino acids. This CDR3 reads CASSYQSSGANVLTF.

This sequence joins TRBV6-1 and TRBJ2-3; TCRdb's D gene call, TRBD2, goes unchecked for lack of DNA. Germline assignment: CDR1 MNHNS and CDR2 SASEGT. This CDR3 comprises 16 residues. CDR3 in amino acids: CASARVAGATTDTQYF.

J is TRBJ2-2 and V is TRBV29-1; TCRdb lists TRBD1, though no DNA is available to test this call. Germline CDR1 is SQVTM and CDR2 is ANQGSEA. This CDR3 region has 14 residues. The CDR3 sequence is CSVDRDRGTGELFF.

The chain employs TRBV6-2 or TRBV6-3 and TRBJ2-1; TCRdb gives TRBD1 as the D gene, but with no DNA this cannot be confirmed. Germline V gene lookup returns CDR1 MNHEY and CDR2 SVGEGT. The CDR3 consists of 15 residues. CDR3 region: CASSYFQQGRGEQFF.

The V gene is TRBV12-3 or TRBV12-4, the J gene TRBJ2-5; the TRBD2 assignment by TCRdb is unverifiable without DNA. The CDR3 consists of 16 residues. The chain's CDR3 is CASSLRLAGKQETQYF.

The chain's CDR3 is CASSLYRQETQYF. The chain links TRBV27 to TRBJ2-5. CDR1 and CDR2 (germline): MNHEY, SMNVEV (reference sequence). CDR3 length equals 13 residues.

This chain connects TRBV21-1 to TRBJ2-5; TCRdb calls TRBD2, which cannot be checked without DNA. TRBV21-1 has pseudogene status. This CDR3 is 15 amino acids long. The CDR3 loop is CASSQKGTPQETQYF.

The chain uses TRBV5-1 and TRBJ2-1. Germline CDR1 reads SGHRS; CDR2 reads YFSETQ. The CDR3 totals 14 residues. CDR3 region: CASSLHRVDNEQFF.

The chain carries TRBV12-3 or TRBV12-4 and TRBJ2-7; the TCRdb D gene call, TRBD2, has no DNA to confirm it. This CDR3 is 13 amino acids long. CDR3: CASRLEVRFEQYF.

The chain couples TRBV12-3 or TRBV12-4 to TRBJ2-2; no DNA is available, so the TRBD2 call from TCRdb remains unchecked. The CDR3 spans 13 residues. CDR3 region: CASSLLDTGELFF.

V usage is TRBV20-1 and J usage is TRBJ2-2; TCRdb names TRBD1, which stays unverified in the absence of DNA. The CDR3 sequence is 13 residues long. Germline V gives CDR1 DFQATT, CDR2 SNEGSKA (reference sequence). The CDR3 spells CSARYGGLGELFF.

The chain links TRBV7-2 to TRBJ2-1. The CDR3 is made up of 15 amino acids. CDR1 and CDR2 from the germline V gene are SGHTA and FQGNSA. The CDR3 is CASSPNGGVYNEQFF.

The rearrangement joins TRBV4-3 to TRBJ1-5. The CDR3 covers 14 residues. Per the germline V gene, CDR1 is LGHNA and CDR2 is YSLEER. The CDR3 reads CASSQDHGNQPQHF.

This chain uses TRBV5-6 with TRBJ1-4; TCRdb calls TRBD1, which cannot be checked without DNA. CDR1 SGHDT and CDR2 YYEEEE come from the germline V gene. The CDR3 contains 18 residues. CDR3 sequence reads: CASSSSYRGRIGNEKLFF.

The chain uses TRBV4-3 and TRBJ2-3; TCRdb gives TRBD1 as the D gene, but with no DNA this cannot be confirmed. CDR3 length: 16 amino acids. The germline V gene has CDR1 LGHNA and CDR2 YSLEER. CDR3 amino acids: CASSQEQGWGTDTQYF.

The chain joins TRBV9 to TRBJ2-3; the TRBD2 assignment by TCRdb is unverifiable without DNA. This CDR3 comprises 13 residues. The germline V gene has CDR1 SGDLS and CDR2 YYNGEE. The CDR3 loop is CATALAPTDTQYF.

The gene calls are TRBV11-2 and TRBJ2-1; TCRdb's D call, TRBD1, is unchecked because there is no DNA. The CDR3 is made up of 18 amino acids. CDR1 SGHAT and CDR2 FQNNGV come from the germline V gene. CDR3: CASSFTGGATIPYNEQFF.

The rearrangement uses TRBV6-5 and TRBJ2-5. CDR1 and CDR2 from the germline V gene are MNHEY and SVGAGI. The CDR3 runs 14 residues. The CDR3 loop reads CASSYSRFQETQYF.

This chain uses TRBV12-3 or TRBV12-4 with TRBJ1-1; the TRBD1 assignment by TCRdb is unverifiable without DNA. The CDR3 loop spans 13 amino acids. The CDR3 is CASTKQGNTEAFF.

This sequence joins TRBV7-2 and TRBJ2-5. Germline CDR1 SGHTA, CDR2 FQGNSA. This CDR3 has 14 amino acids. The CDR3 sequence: CASSMAVYRETQYF.

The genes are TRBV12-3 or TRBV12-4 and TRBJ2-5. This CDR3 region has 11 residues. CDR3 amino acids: CASSFKETQYF.

CDR3 in amino acids: CASSPTTQEAFF. The V gene is TRBV18, the J gene TRBJ1-1. CDR1 and CDR2 (germline): KGHSH, LQKENI. CDR3 size: 12 residues.

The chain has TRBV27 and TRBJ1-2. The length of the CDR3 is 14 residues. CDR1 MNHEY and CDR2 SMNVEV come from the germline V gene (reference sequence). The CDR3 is CASSFLPTAYGYTF.